This note documents a single TCR beta chain sequence. The antigen is undetermined. This sample is drawn from a study of post-analysis software for immune sequencing data. At the level of the study: Relapsing-remitting, secondary progressive and progressive-relapsing multiple sclerosis courses were included.

Broader study findings: A significant reduction in normalized Chao1 diversity was observed in multiple sclerosis patients versus controls. Controls had lower frequencies than patients of four or five TRBV segments, which included TRBV5-6, TRBV5-1 and TRBV20-1. Co-batched samples clustered tightly together by F measure.

The TCR beta cDNA libraries contained unique molecular identifiers. Around 460,000 cDNA molecules came from 1 to 10 million T cells. TCRdb analysed the PCR reads with MiXCR anew, one entry per CDR3 protein. The table includes hundreds of thousands of distinct CDR3 sequences, approximately 53% detected once. With V trimmed by 6 bases and J by 3 bases, 16 bases remained unmatched. From germline, CDR1 is ENHRY and CDR2 SYGVKD. The CDR3 covers 17 residues. Material: blood. The source of this sequence is a girl aged 5 to 17 with multiple sclerosis. The rearrangement joins TRBV10-3 to TRBJ2-7, with 8 positions matching TRBD1. The CDR3 region has the DNA TGTGCCATCAGCTCCGGGACAGGCTTCCCGGGGGACTACGAGCAGTACTTC. It codes for CAISSGTGFPGDYEQYF.